Below are 13 T cell receptor beta chains sequenced from a single sample in a study of CD8 T cells in Susac syndrome. When the RNA was reverse transcribed, random hexamers were used with an input of about 0.45 to 1 ug. MiXCR was run by TCRdb on the immunoSEQ multiplex PCR reads, yielding one entry per CDR3 protein. The table has about 400,000 distinct CDR3 sequences, around 83% seen once; the top ten hold around 0.12%. The specimen was CD8+ T cells from PBMCs. The receptors originated from a human donor with multiple sclerosis.

The V and J genes are TRBV28 and TRBJ2-7; D perhaps matches TRBD2 (6 bases). With 6 bases removed from V and 4 bases from J, the gap between germline ends came to 16 bases. The CDR3 extends over 14 amino acids. From germline, CDR1 is MDHEN and CDR2 SYDVKM. CDR3 in DNA: TGTGCCAGCAGATCCCGGGAGCGCCTATACGAGCAGTACTTC. Its translation: CASRSRERLYEQYF.

The chain combines TRBV3-1 with TRBJ1-2; no reliable D call. In germline, CDR1 is LGHDT, CDR2 YNNKEL (reference sequence). The CDR3 contains 13 residues. V dropped 5 bases and J dropped 7 bases, with 14 bases sitting between them. The CDR3: CASSAQAVAGYTF. The CDR3 DNA follows: TGTGCCAGCAGCGCCCAGGCTGTGGCTGGCTACACCTTC.

Details on this clonotype: A junction boundary mismatches the germline segment, possibly from a read error. The CDR3 spells CASSPRLAGSTGTQYF. In DNA form, the CDR3 reads TGTGCCAGCAGCCCACGACTAGCGGGGAGCACAGGTACGCAGTATTTT. The chain recombines TRBV5-6 with TRBJ2-3; 11 bases align to TRBD2. Germline V CDR1 and CDR2: SGHDT, YYEEEE. This CDR3 is 16 amino acids long.

V usage is TRBV6-1 and J usage is TRBJ1-4; tentatively, D is TRBD1 (5 bases). The CDR3 spans 15 residues. CDR1 MNHNS and CDR2 SASEGT come from the germline V gene. V gave up 3 bases and J gave up 12 bases, with 20 bases separating them. CDR3 nucleotide sequence: TGTGCCAGCAGTGAGGCGGCCGGGGCTGGAGAGGAACTGTTTTTT. It is translated as CASSEAAGAGEELFF.

The chain has TRBV18 and TRBJ1-2; TRBD1 might be the D (6 bases). V was pared by 6 bases and J by 6 bases, with 26 bases between. CDR3 length equals 17 residues. Germline V gene data show CDR1 as KGHSH and CDR2 as LQKENI. CDR3 loop: CASSSTPGQQDRHGYTF. The CDR3 DNA sequence: TGTGCCAGCTCGTCAACTCCTGGACAGCAAGATAGGCATGGCTACACCTTC.

The gene calls are TRBV6-1 and TRBJ2-1, with 7 bases that match TRBD1. The CDR3 runs to 15 residues. The ends lost 6 bases at V and 3 bases at J; junction bases unmatched: 8. Germline CDR1 and CDR2: MNHNS and SASEGT. The CDR3 loop is CASSDTGVSYNEQFF. The CDR3 DNA reads as TGTGCCAGCAGCGATACAGGGGTAAGCTACAATGAGCAGTTCTTC.

The CDR3: CASSPPGGSSYNEQFF. The CDR3 region has the DNA TGTGCCAGCAGTCCCCCTGGCGGGAGCTCCTACAATGAGCAGTTCTTC. The chain combines TRBV7-9 with TRBJ2-1; 7 positions agree with TRBD2. The V segment lost 6 bases and the J segment 0 bases; nucleotides outside the gene matches: 8. The CDR3 contains 16 residues. Germline V CDR1 and CDR2: SEHNR, FQNEAQ (reference sequence).

The V gene is TRBV2, the J gene TRBJ1-1; D may be TRBD1 (5 bases). Germline V gives CDR1 SNHLY, CDR2 FYNNEI. This CDR3 contains 15 residues. V was shortened by 2 bases and J by 0 bases, with 10 bases between the two germline ends. CDR3 sequence: CASSELQGLNTEAFF. The CDR3, as DNA: TGTGCCAGCAGTGAATTGCAGGGCCTGAACACTGAAGCTTTCTTT.

The rearrangement joins TRBV25-1 to TRBJ2-3, with 10 bases matching TRBD2. There are 20 residues in the CDR3. Germline V gives CDR1 MGHDK, CDR2 SYGVNS. Germline trimming cut 9 bases from V and 0 bases from J; bases unmatched to any gene: 21. The CDR3 is CARPPIPRTSGETSTDTQYF. The CDR3 nucleotides are TGTGCCAGACCACCCATCCCGCGGACTAGCGGAGAGACTAGCACAGATACGCAGTATTTT. Full variable domain (rest looked up from reference TRBV25-1 and TRBJ2-3): EADIYQTPRYLVIGTGKKITLECSQTMGHDKMYWYQQDPGMELHLIHYSYGVNSTEKGDLSSESTVSRIRTEHFPLTLESARPSHTSQYLCARPPIPRTSGETSTDTQYFGPGTRLTVL.

CDR3 sequence (DNA): TGTGCCAGCAGCTTAGTCCGGGAGGGCCGCTACGAGCAGTACTTC. This encodes CASSLVREGRYEQYF. The chain has TRBV7-9 and TRBJ2-7, with 8 bases that match TRBD2. Trimming took 1 base from V and 3 from J; bases not matched to a gene: 5. Per the germline V gene, CDR1 is SEHNR and CDR2 is FQNEAQ (reference sequence). The CDR3 consists of 15 residues.

This clonotype was found a few times. This chain joins TRBV6-5 and TRBJ2-1; D not certain. Germline CDR1 and CDR2: MNHEY and SVGAGI. The CDR3 length is 13 residues. V lost 4 bases to trimming and J lost 2 bases, with 6 bases between them. CDR3: CASSSLAYNEQFF. Written as DNA, the CDR3 is TGTGCCAGCAGTTCATTAGCCTACAATGAGCAGTTCTTC.

The V call is TRBV3-1, the J call TRBJ1-2; D is perhaps TRBD1 (5 bases). This CDR3 comprises 15 residues. With 0 bases removed from V and 4 bases from J, the gap between germline ends came to 12 bases. From germline, CDR1 is LGHDT and CDR2 YNNKEL (reference sequence). CDR3 sequence (DNA): TGTGCCAGCAGCCAAGATCACGGGGCGGGCTATGGCTACACCTTC. This translates into CASSQDHGAGYGYTF.

The CDR3 is CASRGQGGETQYF. As DNA, the CDR3 is TGTGCCAGCAGAGGACAGGGGGGAGAGACCCAGTACTTC. The J gene is TRBJ2-5, the V gene TRBV21-1; no check of the table's D call, TRBD1, against the DNA was made. TRBV21-1 has pseudogene status. The CDR3 spans 13 residues.